The 18 T cell receptor beta chains reported below all come from one sample, sequenced in a study of cytomegalovirus exposure and HLA in healthy donors. 60 Vbeta and 13 Jbeta primers were used in PCR. The repertoire was sequenced with immunoSEQ multiplex PCR; TCRdb's copy has only in-frame clones and lacks some. The sample holds some 200,000 clones, over 65% seen once. Sequencing used PBMCs. The receptors were sampled from a man between 18 and 35 years old in good health and CMV-seronegative.

The V and J genes are TRBV18 and TRBJ1-5, with 7 nucleotides matching TRBD1. The V gene end was trimmed by 3 bases and the J gene end by 4 bases; junction bases not matched to a gene: 3. The CDR3 sequence is 14 residues long. CDR1 and CDR2 from the germline V gene are KGHSH and LQKENI. This CDR3 is CASSPGTANQPQHF. The DNA for the CDR3 is TGTGCCAGCTCACCCGGGACAGCAAATCAGCCCCAGCATTTT.

V usage is TRBV7-2 and J usage is TRBJ2-2; 13 nucleotides line up with TRBD2. The germline V gene has CDR1 SGHTA and CDR2 FQGNSA. V shed 5 bases, J shed 4 bases, and the junction held 4 bases outside the gene matches. The CDR3 consists of 16 residues. The CDR3 region is CASSTTSGRFTGELFF. DNA of the CDR3: TGTGCCAGCAGCACGACTAGCGGGAGGTTCACCGGGGAGCTGTTTTTT.

The chain carries TRBV12-5 and TRBJ2-1; D ambiguous. CDR1 and CDR2 (germline): LGHNT, FRNRAP. Trimming pared 2 bases from V and 12 bases from J, leaving 8 bases between. The CDR3 covers 11 residues. The CDR3 loop reads CASGLSEVQFF. CDR3 DNA: TGTGCTAGTGGTTTGTCCGAGGTGCAGTTCTTC.

The chain is built from TRBV19 and TRBJ2-1; D is ambiguous. Germline CDR1 and CDR2: LNHDA and SQIVND (reference sequence). V lost 0 bases to trimming and J lost 8 bases, with 20 bases between them. CDR3 length equals 17 residues. CDR3 in amino acids: CASSIDKRVTGWDEQFF. The CDR3 DNA reads as TGTGCCAGTAGTATAGATAAGCGAGTTACGGGTTGGGATGAGCAGTTCTTC.

The genes are TRBV28 and TRBJ2-7; 13 bases map to TRBD2. Trimming took 6 bases from V and 6 from J; bases not matched to a gene: 11. Germline lookup yields CDR1 MDHEN and CDR2 SYDVKM. This CDR3 has 16 amino acids. This CDR3 reads CASSDYTSGRVSEQYF. The CDR3 DNA reads as TGTGCCAGCAGCGACTACACTAGCGGGAGGGTATCCGAGCAGTACTTC.

The V and J genes are TRBV30 and TRBJ1-5; possible D gene TRBD1, 5 bases. The germline V gene has CDR1 GTSNPN and CDR2 SVGIG (reference sequence). The ends were cut back, 2 bases at V and 6 bases at J, with 20 bases in the middle. There are 16 residues in the CDR3. This CDR3 reads CAWSFGLFDSSQPQHF. DNA for the CDR3: TGTGCCTGGAGTTTCGGTTTATTTGACAGTTCTCAGCCCCAGCATTTT.

The chain has TRBV4-1 and TRBJ1-5; TRBD1 aligns across 7 bases. The V segment lost 1 base and the J segment 1 base; nucleotides outside the gene matches: 4. The germline gives CDR1 MGHRA, CDR2 YSYEKL. This CDR3 has 16 amino acids. Here the CDR3 DNA reads TGCGCCAGCAGCCAAGGGGCAGGGGGAAGCAATCAGCCCCAGCATTTT. This translates into CASSQGAGGSNQPQHF.

This clone was observed a single time. V and J are TRBV5-8 and TRBJ1-4; 7 positions agree with TRBD1. CDR3 length: 16 amino acids. The junction had 10 bases not matched to a gene; V was cut back by 0 bases and J by 8 bases. Germline lookup yields CDR1 SGHTS and CDR2 YDEGEE. The CDR3 reads CASSLGNDRDREKLFF. CDR3 DNA sequence: TGTGCCAGCAGCTTGGGGAACGACAGGGATCGGGAAAAACTGTTTTTT.

This chain uses TRBV7-9 with TRBJ1-2; TRBD1 is a possible D gene (6 bases). The germline gives CDR1 SEHNR, CDR2 FQNEAQ (reference sequence). Trimming removed 5 bases from V and 4 bases from J, with 11 bases in between. This CDR3 region has 13 residues. CDR3 bases: TGTGCCAGCAGCCGGGACAACCTCTATGGCTACACCTTC. It specifies CASSRDNLYGYTF.

V and J are TRBV7-6 and TRBJ2-1, with no clear D. The CDR3 is 12 amino acids. In germline, CDR1 is SGHVS, CDR2 FNYEAQ. Deletions cut 5 bases from V and 8 bases from J, with 10 bases between. CDR3 loop: CASSPFRDEQFF. DNA of the CDR3: TGTGCCAGCAGCCCTTTCCGTGATGAGCAGTTCTTC.

This chain links TRBV4-1 with TRBJ2-7; 13 positions match TRBD2. This CDR3 has 16 residues. Germline-derived CDR1 and CDR2 are MGHRA and YSYEKL. Trimming at V came to 4 bases and at J to 1 base, leaving 4 bases not matched to a gene. The CDR3 coding sequence is TGCGCCAGCAGCCCCAAGGGACTAGCGGGATCCTACGAGCAGTACTTC. Amino acid sequence: CASSPKGLAGSYEQYF.

As regards this clone: Germline is not matched at one junction end, which may reflect a read error. The genes are TRBV7-9 and TRBJ1-2; TRBD1 might be the D (5 bases). The CDR3 loop spans 13 amino acids. Germline-derived CDR1 and CDR2 are SEHNR and FQNEAQ (reference sequence). CDR3 amino acids: CASSVDSNYGYIF. In DNA form, the CDR3 reads TGTGCCAGCAGCGTTGACAGCAACTATGGCTACATCTTC.

This clone has more than one count but fewer than ten. This CDR3 is also generated by other DNA sequences in the sample. The J gene is TRBJ2-7, the V gene TRBV30; D may be TRBD2 (6 bases). Deletions cut 0 bases from V and 3 bases from J, with 6 bases between. The CDR3 runs to 12 residues. Per germline, CDR1 GTSNPN and CDR2 SVGIG (reference sequence). The CDR3 loop is CAWSVGGYEQYF. CDR3 DNA sequence: TGTGCCTGGAGTGTGGGGGGCTACGAGCAGTACTTC.

The chain combines TRBV6-5 with TRBJ1-1; 10 positions agree with TRBD1. The CDR3 contains 13 residues. CDR1 is MNHEY and CDR2 is SVGAGI in the germline V gene. V lost 6 bases and J lost 11; bases outside the gene matches: 9. CDR3 coding DNA: TGTGCCAGCAGAACGGGACAGGGGTTCGTGGCTTTCTTT. Its translation: CASRTGQGFVAFF.

The V and J genes are TRBV5-1 and TRBJ2-3; D remains ambiguous. Germline CDR1 and CDR2: SGHRS and YFSETQ. Trimming shortened V by 6 bases and J by 4 bases, and 15 bases separated the two germline ends. CDR3 length: 14 residues. CDR3 in DNA: TGCGCCAGCACCACAATGAGGTATCCAGATACGCAGTATTTT. It specifies CASTTMRYPDTQYF.

The chain employs TRBV6-1 and TRBJ1-1, with a possible D match to TRBD1 (5 bases). Per germline, CDR1 MNHNS and CDR2 SASEGT. The germline V and J ends were trimmed by 2 bases and 11 bases, with 15 bases remaining between them. This CDR3 region has 13 residues. CDR3 nucleotides: TGTGCCAGCAGTGAACCCGGGGGGAGAGACGCTTTCTTT. Translated, it gives CASSEPGGRDAFF.

The genes are TRBV18 and TRBJ1-2, with 7 bases lining up with TRBD1. V shed 3 bases, J shed 7 bases, and the junction held 8 bases outside the gene matches. The length of the CDR3 is 14 residues. CDR1 KGHSH and CDR2 LQKENI come from the germline V gene. DNA of the CDR3: TGTGCCAGCTCACCGATAACAGGGGCGATTGGCTACACCTTC. Translation: CASSPITGAIGYTF.

This sequence joins TRBV6-5 and TRBJ2-7; TRBD2 matches at 7 bases. This CDR3 is built from 11 residues. Per germline, CDR1 MNHEY and CDR2 SVGAGI. After removal of 4 bases from V and 9 bases from J, the junction contained 3 bases not matched to a gene. The CDR3 region has the DNA TGTGCCAGCAGTTCTTGGGGGGGGCAGTACTTC. Protein product: CASSSWGGQYF.